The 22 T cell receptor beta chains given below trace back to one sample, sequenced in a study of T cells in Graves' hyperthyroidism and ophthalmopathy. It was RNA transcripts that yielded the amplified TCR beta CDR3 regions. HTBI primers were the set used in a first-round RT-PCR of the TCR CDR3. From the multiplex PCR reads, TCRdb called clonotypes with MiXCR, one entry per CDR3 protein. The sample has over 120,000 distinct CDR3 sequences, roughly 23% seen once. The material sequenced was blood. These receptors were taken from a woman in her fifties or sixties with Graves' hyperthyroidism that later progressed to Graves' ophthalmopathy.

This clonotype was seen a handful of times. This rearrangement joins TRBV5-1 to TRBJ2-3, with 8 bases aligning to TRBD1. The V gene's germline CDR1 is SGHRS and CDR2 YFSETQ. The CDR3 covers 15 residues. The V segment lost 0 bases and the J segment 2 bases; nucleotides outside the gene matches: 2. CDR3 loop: CASSLEDRVTDTQYF. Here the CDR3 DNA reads TGCGCCAGCAGCTTGGAGGACAGGGTCACAGATACGCAGTATTTT.

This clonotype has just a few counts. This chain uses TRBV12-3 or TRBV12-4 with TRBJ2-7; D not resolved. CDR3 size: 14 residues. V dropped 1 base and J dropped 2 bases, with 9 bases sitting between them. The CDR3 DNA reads TGTGCCAGCAGTTTAGGAAAGGGAACCTACGAGCAGTACTTC. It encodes CASSLGKGTYEQYF.

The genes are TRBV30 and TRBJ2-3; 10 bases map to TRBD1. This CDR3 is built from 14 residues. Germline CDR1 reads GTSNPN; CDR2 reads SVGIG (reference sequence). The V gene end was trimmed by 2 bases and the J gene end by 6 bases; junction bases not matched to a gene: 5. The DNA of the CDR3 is TGTGCCTGGAGTCGGACAGGGGGACGGGATACGCAGTATTTT. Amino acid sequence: CAWSRTGGRDTQYF.

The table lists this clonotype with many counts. CDR3 nucleotide sequence: TGTGCCAGCAGTGGGCATACAGGGACATCTTCGCCCCTCCACTTT. Protein product: CASSGHTGTSSPLHF. This chain connects TRBV6-1 to TRBJ1-6; a weak D match, TRBD1 (6 bases). Trimming took 4 bases from V and 13 from J, leaving 20 bases between them. CDR1 is MNHNS, CDR2 SASEGT, per germline. This CDR3 region has 15 residues.

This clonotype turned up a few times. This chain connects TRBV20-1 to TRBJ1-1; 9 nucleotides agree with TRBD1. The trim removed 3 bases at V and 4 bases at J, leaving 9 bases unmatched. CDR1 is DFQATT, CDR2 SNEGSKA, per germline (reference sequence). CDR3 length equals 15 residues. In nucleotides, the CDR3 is TGCAGTGCTAGTCCCCAAACAGGGGGCGGCACTGAAGCTTTCTTT. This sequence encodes CSASPQTGGGTEAFF.

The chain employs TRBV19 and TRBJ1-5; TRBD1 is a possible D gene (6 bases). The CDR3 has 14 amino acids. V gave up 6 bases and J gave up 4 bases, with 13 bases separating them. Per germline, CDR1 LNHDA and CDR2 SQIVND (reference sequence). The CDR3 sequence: CASSHQGFNQPQHF. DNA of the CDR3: TGTGCCAGTAGCCACCAGGGGTTTAATCAGCCCCAGCATTTT.

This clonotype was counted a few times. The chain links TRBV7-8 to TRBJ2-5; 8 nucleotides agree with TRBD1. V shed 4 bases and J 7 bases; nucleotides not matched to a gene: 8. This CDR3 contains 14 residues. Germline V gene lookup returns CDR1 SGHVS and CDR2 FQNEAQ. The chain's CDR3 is CASSSGQGITTQYF. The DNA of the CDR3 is TGTGCCAGCAGCTCCGGACAGGGCATTACGACCCAGTACTTC. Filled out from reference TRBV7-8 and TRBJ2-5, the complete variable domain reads GAGVSQSPRYKVAKRGQDVALRCDPISGHVSLFWYQQALGQGPEFLTYFQNEAQLDKSGLPSDRFFAERPEGSVSTLKIQRTQQEDSAVYLCASSSGQGITTQYFGPGTRLLVL.

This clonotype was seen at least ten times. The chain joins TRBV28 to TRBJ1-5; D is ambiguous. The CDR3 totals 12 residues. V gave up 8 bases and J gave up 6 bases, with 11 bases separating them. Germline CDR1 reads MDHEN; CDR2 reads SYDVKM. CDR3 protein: CASAGNVQPQHF. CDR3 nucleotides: TGTGCCAGCGCAGGCAACGTTCAGCCCCAGCATTTT.

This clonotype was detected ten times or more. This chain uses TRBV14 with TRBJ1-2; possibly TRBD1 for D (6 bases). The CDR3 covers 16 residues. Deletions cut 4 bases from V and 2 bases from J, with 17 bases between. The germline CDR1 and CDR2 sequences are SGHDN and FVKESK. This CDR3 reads CASSLSGQQPNYGYTF. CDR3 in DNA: TGTGCCAGCAGCCTGAGCGGACAGCAACCCAACTATGGCTACACCTTC.

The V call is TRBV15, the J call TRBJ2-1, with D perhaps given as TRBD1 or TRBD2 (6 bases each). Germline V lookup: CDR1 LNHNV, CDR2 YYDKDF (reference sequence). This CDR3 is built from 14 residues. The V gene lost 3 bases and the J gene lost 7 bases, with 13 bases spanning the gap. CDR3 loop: CATSRFRGGNEQFF. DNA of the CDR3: TGTGCCACCAGCAGGTTCAGGGGAGGTAATGAGCAGTTCTTC.

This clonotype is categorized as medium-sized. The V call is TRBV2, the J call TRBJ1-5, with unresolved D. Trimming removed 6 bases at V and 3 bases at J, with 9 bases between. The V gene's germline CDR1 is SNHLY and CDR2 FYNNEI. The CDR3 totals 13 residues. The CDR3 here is CASRQTPNQPQHF. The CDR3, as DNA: TGTGCCAGCAGACAAACACCCAATCAGCCCCAGCATTTT.

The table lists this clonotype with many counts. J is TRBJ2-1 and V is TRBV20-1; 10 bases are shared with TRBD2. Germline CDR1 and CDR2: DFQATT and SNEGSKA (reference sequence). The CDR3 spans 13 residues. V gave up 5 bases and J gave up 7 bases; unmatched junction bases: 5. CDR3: CSAPHSGRNEQFF. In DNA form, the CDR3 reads TGCAGTGCTCCCCATAGCGGGAGGAATGAGCAGTTCTTC.

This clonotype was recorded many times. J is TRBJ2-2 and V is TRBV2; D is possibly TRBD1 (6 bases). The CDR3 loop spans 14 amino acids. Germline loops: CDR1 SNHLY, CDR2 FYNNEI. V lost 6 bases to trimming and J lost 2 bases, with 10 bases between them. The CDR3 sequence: CASRADSNTGELFF. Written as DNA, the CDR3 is TGTGCCAGCAGGGCGGACAGTAACACCGGGGAGCTGTTTTTT.

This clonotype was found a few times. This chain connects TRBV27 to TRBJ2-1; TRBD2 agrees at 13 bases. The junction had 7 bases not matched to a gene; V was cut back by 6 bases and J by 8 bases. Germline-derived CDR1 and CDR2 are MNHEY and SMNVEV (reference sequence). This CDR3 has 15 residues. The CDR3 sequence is CASRSTSGRIYEQFF. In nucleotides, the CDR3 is TGTGCCAGCAGATCGACTAGCGGGAGGATATATGAGCAGTTCTTC.

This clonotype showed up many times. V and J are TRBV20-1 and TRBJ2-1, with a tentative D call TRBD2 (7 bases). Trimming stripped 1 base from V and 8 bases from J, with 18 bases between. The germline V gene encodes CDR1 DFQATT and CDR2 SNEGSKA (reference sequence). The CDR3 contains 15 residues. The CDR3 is CSARGGRGMSDEQFF. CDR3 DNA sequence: TGCAGTGCTAGAGGGGGGAGGGGGATGAGCGATGAGCAGTTCTTC.

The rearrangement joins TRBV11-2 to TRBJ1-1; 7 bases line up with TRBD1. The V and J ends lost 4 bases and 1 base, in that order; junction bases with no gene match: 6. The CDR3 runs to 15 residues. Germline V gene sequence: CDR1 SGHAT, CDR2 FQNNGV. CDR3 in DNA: TGTGCCAGCAGCTCAAGGACAGGCGGGAACACTGAAGCTTTCTTT. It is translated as CASSSRTGGNTEAFF.

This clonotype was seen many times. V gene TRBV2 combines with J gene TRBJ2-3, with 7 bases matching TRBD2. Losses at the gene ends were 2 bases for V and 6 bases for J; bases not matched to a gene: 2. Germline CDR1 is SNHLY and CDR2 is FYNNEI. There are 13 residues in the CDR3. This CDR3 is CASSESGGDTQYF. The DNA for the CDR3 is TGTGCCAGCAGTGAATCGGGGGGTGATACGCAGTATTTT.

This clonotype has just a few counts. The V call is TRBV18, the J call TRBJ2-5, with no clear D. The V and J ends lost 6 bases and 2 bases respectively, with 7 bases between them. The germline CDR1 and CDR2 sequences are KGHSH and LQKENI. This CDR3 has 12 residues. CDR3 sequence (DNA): TGTGCCAGCTCGGGGTTGCAAGAGACCCAGTACTTC. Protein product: CASSGLQETQYF.

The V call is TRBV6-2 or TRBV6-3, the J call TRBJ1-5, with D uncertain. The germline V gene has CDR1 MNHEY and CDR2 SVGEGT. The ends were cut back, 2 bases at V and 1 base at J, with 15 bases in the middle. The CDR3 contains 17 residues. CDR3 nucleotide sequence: TGTGCCAGCAGTTACCTTCCGGGGTCCCCAAGCAATCAGCCCCAGCATTTT. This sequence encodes CASSYLPGSPSNQPQHF.

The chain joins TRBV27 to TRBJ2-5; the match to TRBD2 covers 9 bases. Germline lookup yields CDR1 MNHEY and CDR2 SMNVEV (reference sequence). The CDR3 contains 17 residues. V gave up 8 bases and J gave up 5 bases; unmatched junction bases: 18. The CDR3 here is CASPPPLAAGGGETQYF. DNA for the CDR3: TGTGCCAGCCCCCCCCCGCTAGCCGCGGGAGGGGGGGAGACCCAGTACTTC.

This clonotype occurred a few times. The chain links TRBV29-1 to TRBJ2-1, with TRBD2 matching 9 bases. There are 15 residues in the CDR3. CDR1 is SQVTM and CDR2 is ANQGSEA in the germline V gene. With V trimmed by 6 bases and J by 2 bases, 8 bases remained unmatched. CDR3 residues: CSVPVAGGAYNEQFF. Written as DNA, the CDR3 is TGCAGCGTCCCCGTCGCGGGAGGGGCCTACAATGAGCAGTTCTTC.

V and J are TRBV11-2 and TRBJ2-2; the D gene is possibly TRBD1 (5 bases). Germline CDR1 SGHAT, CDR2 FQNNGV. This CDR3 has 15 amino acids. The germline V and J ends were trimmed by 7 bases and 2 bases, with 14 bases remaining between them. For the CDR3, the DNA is TGTGCCAGCAAACAGGCTCCGTCAAACACCGGGGAGCTGTTTTTT. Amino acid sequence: CASKQAPSNTGELFF. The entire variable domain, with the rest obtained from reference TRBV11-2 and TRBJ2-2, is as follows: EAGVAQSPRYKIIEKRQSVAFWCNPISGHATLYWYQQILGQGPKLLIQFQNNGVVDDSQLPKDRFSAERLKGVDSTLKIQPAKLEDSAVYLCASKQAPSNTGELFFGEGSRLTVL.